The T cell receptor beta chain under discussion was sequenced for a study of cytomegalovirus exposure and HLA in healthy donors. Whole-study results and caveats: In a later analysis, parvovirus B19, influenza, CMV and Epstein-Barr virus appeared linked to several top co-occurrence clusters. Reportedly, TCR beta sequences accurately predicted HLA-A and HLA-B alleles in most subjects. TCR association rates varied by HLA locus in a later analysis, with DRB1 highest and HLA-C lowest.

Both 60 Vbeta primers and 13 Jbeta primers went into the PCR. Assay used: immunoSEQ multiplex PCR; TCRdb lists only in-frame clones, some missing. The repertoire consists of approximately 170,000 clones, with under 85% occurring once and the leading ten covering approximately 3.4%. Germline CDR1 is SSHAT and CDR2 is FNYEAQ (reference sequence). The CDR3 length is 16 residues. This clone was seen more than once but under ten times. No antigen is known for it. The junction does not match germline at one end; this may be a read error. Sequenced: PBMCs. J is TRBJ2-2 and V is TRBV7-7; 7 positions match TRBD2. The sequence was obtained from a female donor in good health and CMV-seronegative. The CDR3 here is CASSRGASGNTGELFF. Here the CDR3 DNA reads TGTGCTAGCAGCCGCGGGGCTAGCGGTAACACCGGGGAGCTGTTTTTT.